This T cell receptor (beta chain) was observed in a study of CD8+ T cells in alopecia areata. Study findings and constraints: Mice gave a clearer picture of TCR sharing than patients did, possibly for HLA-related reasons. Normal skin's resident alphabeta T cells are also sequenced in scalp samples. The study found higher clonality in lesional than normal scalp, especially in alopecia totalis/universalis.

About this clone itself: Antigen specificity is unknown.

Sorting of PBMCs yielded the CD4+ and CD8+ T cells. Trimming removed 4 bases from V and 4 bases from J; junction bases left unmatched: 13. Germline assignment: CDR1 SGHTS and CDR2 YDEGEE. This CDR3 comprises 16 residues. Following extraction, RNA underwent reverse transcription to cDNA, which served as the sequencing template. Assay used: immunoSEQ multiplex PCR; TCRdb lists only in-frame clones, some missing. Seen here are roughly 120,000 clones, roughly two thirds observed once, and the top ten hold 2.8%. This clonotype was obtained from a human donor in good health. The sample taken for sequencing was CD4+ T cells sorted from blood. The chain carries TRBV5-8 and TRBJ2-5, with 7 bases that match TRBD1. Here the CDR3 reads CASSARAAGGRETQYF. CDR3 nucleotide sequence: TGTGCCAGCAGCGCCAGGGCGGCAGGGGGTCGAGAGACCCAGTACTTC.